Below, 29 T cell receptor beta chains from the same sample are listed, as sequenced in a study of monozygotic twins with inflammatory bowel disease. TCRdb re-called the 5' RACE reads, yielding one record per CDR3 amino acid sequence without DNA. Its listing shows some 400,000 distinct CDR3 sequences. The sequencing sample was made of blood. Receptors originate from a human donor with ulcerative colitis or Crohn's disease, or a healthy co-twin of an affected twin (not recorded which).

V and J are TRBV30 and TRBJ1-5; lacking DNA, the TRBD1 call made by TCRdb goes unchecked. In germline, CDR1 is GTSNPN, CDR2 SVGIG (reference sequence). The CDR3 runs 13 residues. CDR3 loop: CAWSDRDTQPQHF.

This chain joins TRBV6-1 and TRBJ2-2; TCRdb selects TRBD2, and the lack of DNA leaves this call unchecked. This CDR3 region has 14 residues. The germline gives CDR1 MNHNS, CDR2 SASEGT. CDR3 protein: CASSPTTTTGELFF.

V gene TRBV20-1 combines with J gene TRBJ2-3; TCRdb's assignment of TRBD2 cannot be checked, as there is no DNA. Germline values: CDR1 DFQATT, CDR2 SNEGSKA (reference sequence). The CDR3 covers 15 residues. CDR3 amino acids: CSAGRASDSTDTQYF.

The V and J genes are TRBV5-1 and TRBJ2-3; TCRdb returns TRBD2, unconfirmable since there is no DNA. The CDR3 has 18 amino acids. Germline lookup yields CDR1 SGHRS and CDR2 YFSETQ. The CDR3 loop is CASSLEWASGGTTDTQYF.

This chain's CDR3 is CASTAPGVDRMDEQFF. This sequence joins TRBV9 and TRBJ2-1; the TCRdb D gene call, TRBD1, has no DNA to confirm it. CDR3 size: 16 residues. Germline CDR1 SGDLS, CDR2 YYNGEE.

The CDR3 protein is CASAPTGVVNEQFF. The chain carries TRBV18 and TRBJ2-1; TCRdb's D gene call, TRBD1, goes unchecked for lack of DNA. Germline V gene lookup returns CDR1 KGHSH and CDR2 LQKENI. CDR3 size: 14 residues.

V and J are TRBV14 and TRBJ1-2. Germline V lookup: CDR1 SGHDN, CDR2 FVKESK. This CDR3 contains 16 residues. CDR3 sequence: CASSQDSVVRPYGYTF.

The V and J genes are TRBV7-2 and TRBJ2-7; TCRdb gives TRBD1 as the D gene, but with no DNA this cannot be confirmed. Germline CDR1 and CDR2: SGHTA and FQGNSA. This CDR3 is 12 amino acids long. This chain's CDR3 is CASSFTGAEQYF.

The rearrangement uses TRBV5-5 and TRBJ1-2; absent DNA, TCRdb's TRBD1 call cannot be checked. Looked up from germline, CDR1 is SGHKS and CDR2 is YYEKEE (reference sequence). The CDR3 runs 15 residues. The CDR3 is CASSPDDRSPYGYTF.

This chain links TRBV5-1 with TRBJ1-3; TCRdb's D gene call, TRBD1, goes unchecked for lack of DNA. The CDR3 length is 17 residues. The germline V gene encodes CDR1 SGHRS and CDR2 YFSETQ. This CDR3 reads CASSPRGTEGSGNTIYF.

The gene calls are TRBV30 and TRBJ2-3; as DNA is missing, the TRBD1 call by TCRdb cannot be tested. From germline, CDR1 is GTSNPN and CDR2 SVGIG (reference sequence). The CDR3 runs to 13 residues. The CDR3 here is CAWNTGFTDTQYF.

The chain couples TRBV20-1 to TRBJ2-1; TCRdb designates TRBD2, a call that cannot be tested without DNA. The V gene's germline CDR1 is DFQATT and CDR2 SNEGSKA (reference sequence). The length of the CDR3 is 13 residues. The CDR3 protein is CSARLSGKNEQFF.

J is TRBJ1-2 and V is TRBV7-2. The CDR3 has 14 amino acids. CDR1 and CDR2 from the germline V gene are SGHTA and FQGNSA. CDR3 protein: CASSLVRQTYGYTF.

This chain links TRBV6-2 or TRBV6-3 with TRBJ2-2; TCRdb indicates TRBD1, and absent DNA this call remains unverified. Germline-derived CDR1 and CDR2 are MNHEY and SVGEGT. The CDR3 sequence is 13 residues long. CDR3 sequence reads: CASRTAFTGELFF.

V and J are TRBV12-3 or TRBV12-4 and TRBJ2-2; no DNA is available, so the TRBD1 call from TCRdb remains unchecked. The CDR3 has 17 amino acids. The CDR3 loop is CASSGEGRGLNTGELFF.

This chain uses TRBV7-8 with TRBJ2-1; the D call of TRBD1 rests on TCRdb alone, since no DNA is present to check it. Germline CDR1 reads SGHVS; CDR2 reads FQNEAQ. The CDR3 has 17 residues. The CDR3 is CASSLGFRDRGPNEQFF.

The V call is TRBV18, the J call TRBJ2-3. CDR1 is KGHSH and CDR2 is LQKENI in the germline V gene. There are 15 residues in the CDR3. The CDR3 sequence is CASSPGYTNQDTQYF.

The rearrangement joins TRBV3-1 to TRBJ2-3; TCRdb selects TRBD1, and the lack of DNA leaves this call unchecked. This CDR3 comprises 15 residues. Germline CDR1 and CDR2: LGHDT and YNNKEL (reference sequence). CDR3 in amino acids: CASSDRGGGTDTQYF.

The gene calls are TRBV7-3 and TRBJ2-3; TCRdb's D call of TRBD1 is untestable without DNA. CDR1 is SGHTA and CDR2 is FQGTGA in the germline V gene. This CDR3 has 22 residues. Here the CDR3 reads CASSLKGPGAFPSLASTDTQYF.

The chain carries TRBV7-2 and TRBJ2-7; TCRdb returns TRBD1, unconfirmable since there is no DNA. The CDR3 loop spans 13 amino acids. Germline V CDR1 and CDR2: SGHTA, FQGNSA. The CDR3 sequence: CASSSTGVGEQYF.

The chain carries TRBV5-1 and TRBJ1-4; TCRdb names TRBD1, which stays unverified in the absence of DNA. The CDR3 loop spans 13 amino acids. The germline CDR1 and CDR2 sequences are SGHRS and YFSETQ. CDR3 protein: CASNPGQGEKLFF.

The V gene is TRBV5-1, the J gene TRBJ2-3; TCRdb names TRBD1, which stays unverified in the absence of DNA. Germline V gene sequence: CDR1 SGHRS, CDR2 YFSETQ. This CDR3 is built from 14 residues. The CDR3 protein is CASSSGQGADTQYF.

V gene TRBV18 combines with J gene TRBJ2-7; there is no DNA to check the TCRdb D call of TRBD1. The germline V gene encodes CDR1 KGHSH and CDR2 LQKENI. This CDR3 is built from 15 residues. The CDR3 loop is CASSPGQSVPYEQYF.

The chain carries TRBV28 and TRBJ2-7; lacking DNA, the TRBD2 call made by TCRdb goes unchecked. The germline V gene has CDR1 MDHEN and CDR2 SYDVKM. The CDR3 spans 14 residues. This CDR3 is CASSLLGNWEEQYF.

The chain carries TRBV18 and TRBJ2-1; the TCRdb D gene call, TRBD2, has no DNA to confirm it. The CDR3 totals 21 residues. Germline-derived CDR1 and CDR2 are KGHSH and LQKENI. CDR3 sequence: CASSPRPGLAGTEGVRDEQFF.

The chain is built from TRBV18 and TRBJ1-3. CDR3 size: 16 residues. CDR1 is KGHSH, CDR2 LQKENI, per germline. CDR3: CASSPLSAVSGNTIYF.

V usage is TRBV20-1 and J usage is TRBJ1-5; TCRdb selects TRBD1, and the lack of DNA leaves this call unchecked. CDR1 DFQATT and CDR2 SNEGSKA come from the germline V gene (reference sequence). The CDR3 contains 14 residues. The CDR3 reads CSASDSRVNQPQHF.

V is TRBV7-9 and J is TRBJ2-4. This CDR3 spans 14 amino acids. Germline V gives CDR1 SEHNR, CDR2 FQNEAQ (reference sequence). CDR3 sequence reads: CASSFTLEKNIQYF. The whole variable domain, remainder taken from reference TRBV7-9 and TRBJ2-4, is DTGVSQNPRHKITKRGQNVTFRCDPISEHNRLYWYRQTLGQGPEFLTYFQNEAQLEKSRLLSDRFSAERPKGSFSTLEIQRTEQGDSAMYLCASSFTLEKNIQYFGAGTRLSVL.

The chain has TRBV20-1 and TRBJ2-2. CDR3 length: 13 residues. Germline V gives CDR1 DFQATT, CDR2 SNEGSKA (reference sequence). The CDR3 here is CSAYSGLTGELFF.